The clone carrying this TCR beta chain was picked up a small number of times. The antigen remains unidentified. This sample is drawn from a study of T cell responses to AZD1222 COVID-19 vaccine. Produced via immunoSEQ multiplex PCR; TCRdb's table is partial and in-frame only. There are 40,000 to 55,000 clones in the sample; around 80% occur only once, and approximately 3.9% lies in the top ten. Germline CDR1 reads SGHRS; CDR2 reads YFSETQ. With 1 base clipped from V and 0 bases from J, the junction kept 3 bases outside the gene matches. The CDR3 contains 17 residues. Study results and caveats: The CD4 TCRs associated with vaccination extended across spike and predominated at 160-218 and 743-854.

V is TRBV5-1 and J is TRBJ2-3; 12 bases are shared with TRBD2. This clonotype was obtained from an adult in good health. This specimen was peripheral blood, taken on day 0 of AZD1222 vaccination. The CDR3 sequence is CASSLILAGGSTDTQYF. In nucleotides, the CDR3 is TGCGCCAGCAGCTTGATCCTAGCGGGGGGGAGCACAGATACGCAGTATTTT.